Here is one TCR beta chain with its context. How the authors handled the data: Amplification from reference gene primers served as the basis for estimated nucleated cell counts. Assay: immunoSEQ multiplex PCR; the TCRdb copy retains only in-frame clones and omits some. V and J calls and clone size follow that table, whereas D and trimming were derived from the DNA. The sample has approximately 670,000 clones, 90% seen once; the top ten hold under 0.3%. This sample is part of a study of blood T cell repertoires in COVID-19. In the study overall: T cells, B-cell-depleted T cells, or PBMCs provided the cDNA or gDNA that served as material.

CDR1 is SGHTA and CDR2 is FQGNSA in the germline V gene. The CDR3 has 16 residues. With V trimmed by 5 bases and J by 3 bases, 5 bases remained unmatched. The TCR sequence derives from a young woman with acute or convalescent COVID-19. The sample comprised peripheral blood. The chain uses TRBV7-2 and TRBJ2-1; 12 nucleotides agree with TRBD2. The CDR3 sequence is CASSPRTSGVYNEQFF. As DNA, the CDR3 is TGTGCCAGCAGCCCCAGGACTAGCGGGGTCTACAATGAGCAGTTCTTC.